This TCR beta chain was sequenced for a study of vaccination and CD4 T cells after COVID-19. Study context: Participants were vaccinated with two doses, given as either BNT162b2 or mRNA-1273 vaccine. From HCoV-229E, HCoV-OC43, HCoV-NL63 and SARS-CoV-2, overlapping spike peptides were used to stimulate the cells.

With the Oncomine TCR Beta short-read assay, DNA from cultured CD4+ T cells was sequenced. Genomic DNA was isolated from CD4+ T cells that had been cultured. MiXCR, run by TCRdb on the PCR reads, gives a single entry per CDR3 protein. The repertoire holds about 9,100 distinct CDR3 sequences, 60% seen once, with 9.5% to 15% in the top ten. Documented treatment: approximately 9-day PBMC culture with coronavirus spike peptide pools or control peptides (ViraFEST assay). This clonotype showed up just a few times. Its antigen is unknown. Germline lookup yields CDR1 LGHNA and CDR2 YNFKEQ. V lost 0 bases, J lost 10 bases, and 10 bases stayed unmatched. This CDR3 spans 15 amino acids.

Specimen: cultured CD4+ T cells from blood, collected after SARS-CoV-2 vaccination. The origin of this receptor is a human donor with COVID-19. The chain uses TRBV4-2 and TRBJ1-2; TRBD1 matches at 8 bases. CDR3 amino acids: CASSQETGASTAYTF. The DNA for the CDR3 is TGTGCCAGCAGCCAAGAGACAGGGGCCTCCACAGCCTACACCTTC.